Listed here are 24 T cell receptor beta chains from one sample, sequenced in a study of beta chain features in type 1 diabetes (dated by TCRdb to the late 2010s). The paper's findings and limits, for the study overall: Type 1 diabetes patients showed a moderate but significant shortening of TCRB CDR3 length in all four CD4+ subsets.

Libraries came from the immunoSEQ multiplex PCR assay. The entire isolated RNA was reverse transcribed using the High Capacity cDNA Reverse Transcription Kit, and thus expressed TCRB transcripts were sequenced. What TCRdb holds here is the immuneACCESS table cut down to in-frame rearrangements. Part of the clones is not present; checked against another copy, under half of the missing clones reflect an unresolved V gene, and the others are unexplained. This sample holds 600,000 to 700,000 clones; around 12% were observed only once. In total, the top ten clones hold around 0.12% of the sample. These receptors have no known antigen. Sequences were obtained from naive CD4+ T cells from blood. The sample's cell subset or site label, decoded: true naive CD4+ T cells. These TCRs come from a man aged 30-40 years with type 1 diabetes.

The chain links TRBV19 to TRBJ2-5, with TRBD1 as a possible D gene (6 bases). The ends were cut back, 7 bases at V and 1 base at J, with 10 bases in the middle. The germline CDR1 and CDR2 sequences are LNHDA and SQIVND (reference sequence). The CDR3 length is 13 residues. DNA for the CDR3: TGTGCCAGTACCGGGACAACCCAAGAGACCCAGTACTTC. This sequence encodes CASTGTTQETQYF.

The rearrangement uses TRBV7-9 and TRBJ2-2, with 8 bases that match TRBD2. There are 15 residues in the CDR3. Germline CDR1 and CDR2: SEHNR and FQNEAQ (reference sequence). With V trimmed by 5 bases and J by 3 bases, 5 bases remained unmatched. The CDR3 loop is CASSVSGIDTGELFF. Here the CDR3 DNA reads TGTGCCAGCAGCGTTAGCGGGATCGACACCGGGGAGCTGTTTTTT.

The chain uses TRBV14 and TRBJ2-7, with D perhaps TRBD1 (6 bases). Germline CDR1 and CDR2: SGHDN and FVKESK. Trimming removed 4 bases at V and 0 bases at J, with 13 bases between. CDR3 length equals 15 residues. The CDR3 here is CASSRTAGGSYEQYF. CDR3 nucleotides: TGTGCCAGCAGCCGGACAGCCGGAGGCTCCTACGAGCAGTACTTC.

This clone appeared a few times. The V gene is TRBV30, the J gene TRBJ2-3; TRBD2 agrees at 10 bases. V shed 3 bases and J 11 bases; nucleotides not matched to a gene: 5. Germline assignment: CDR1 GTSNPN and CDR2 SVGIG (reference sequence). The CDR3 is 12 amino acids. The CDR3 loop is CAWRPSGGEQYF. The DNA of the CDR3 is TGTGCCTGGAGACCCAGCGGGGGGGAGCAGTATTTT. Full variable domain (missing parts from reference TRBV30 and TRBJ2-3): SQTIHQWPATLVQPVGSPLSLECTVEGTSNPNLYWYRQAAGRGLQLLFYSVGIGQISSEVPQNLSASRPQDRQFILSSKKLLLSDSGFYLCAWRPSGGEQYFGPGTRLTVL.

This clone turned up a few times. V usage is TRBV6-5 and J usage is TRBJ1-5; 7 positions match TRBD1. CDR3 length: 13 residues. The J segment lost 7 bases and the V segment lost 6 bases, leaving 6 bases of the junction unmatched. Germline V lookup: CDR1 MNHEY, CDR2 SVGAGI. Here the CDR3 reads CASRTDRVQPQHF. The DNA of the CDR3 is TGTGCCAGCAGAACCGACAGGGTCCAGCCCCAGCATTTT.

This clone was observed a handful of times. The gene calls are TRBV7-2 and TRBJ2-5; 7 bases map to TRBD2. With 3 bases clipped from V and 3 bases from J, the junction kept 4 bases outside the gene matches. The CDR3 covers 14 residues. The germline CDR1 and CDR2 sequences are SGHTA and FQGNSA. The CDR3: CASSLFGLEETQYF. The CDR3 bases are TGTGCCAGCAGCTTGTTTGGACTAGAAGAGACCCAGTACTTC.

The CDR3 region is CASSESTYSYNEQFF. DNA of the CDR3: TGTGCCAGCAGTGAATCGACCTACTCCTACAATGAGCAGTTCTTC. The J gene is TRBJ2-1, the V gene TRBV2; D remains unclear. V lost 2 bases, J lost 0 bases, and 8 bases lay in between. CDR1 SNHLY and CDR2 FYNNEI come from the germline V gene. The CDR3 sequence is 15 residues long.

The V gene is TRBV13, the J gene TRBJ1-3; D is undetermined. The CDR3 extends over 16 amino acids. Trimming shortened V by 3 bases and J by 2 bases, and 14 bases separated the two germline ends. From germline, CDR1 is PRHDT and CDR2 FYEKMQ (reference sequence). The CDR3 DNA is TGTGCCAGCAGCTTTACCCAAGTGACTCCTGGAAACACCATATATTTT. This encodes CASSFTQVTPGNTIYF.

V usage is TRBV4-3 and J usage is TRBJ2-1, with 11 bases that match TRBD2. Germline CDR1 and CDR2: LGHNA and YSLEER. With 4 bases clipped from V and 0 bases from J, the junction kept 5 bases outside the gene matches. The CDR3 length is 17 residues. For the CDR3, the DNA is TGCGCCAGCAGCCCGGGACTAGCGGTTAGCTCCTACAATGAGCAGTTCTTC. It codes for CASSPGLAVSSYNEQFF.

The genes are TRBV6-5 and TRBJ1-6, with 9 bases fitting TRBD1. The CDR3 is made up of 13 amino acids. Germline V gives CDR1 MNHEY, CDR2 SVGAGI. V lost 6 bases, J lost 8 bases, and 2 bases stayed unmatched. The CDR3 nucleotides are TGTGCCAGCAGGCGGACAGGGGATTCACCCCTCCACTTT. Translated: CASRRTGDSPLHF.

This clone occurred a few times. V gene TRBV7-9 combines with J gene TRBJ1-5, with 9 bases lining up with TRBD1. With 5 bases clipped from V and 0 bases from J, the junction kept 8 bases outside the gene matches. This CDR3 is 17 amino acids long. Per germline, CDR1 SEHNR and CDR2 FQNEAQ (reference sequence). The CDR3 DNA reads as TGTGCCAGCAGCCATCGAACAGGGGGCGATAGCAATCAGCCCCAGCATTTT. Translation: CASSHRTGGDSNQPQHF.

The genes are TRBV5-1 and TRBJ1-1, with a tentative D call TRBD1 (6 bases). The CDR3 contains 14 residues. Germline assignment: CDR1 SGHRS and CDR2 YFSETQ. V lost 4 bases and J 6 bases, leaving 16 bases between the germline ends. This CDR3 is CASSAGRAGAEAFF. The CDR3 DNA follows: TGCGCCAGCAGCGCGGGCCGCGCAGGGGCTGAAGCTTTCTTT. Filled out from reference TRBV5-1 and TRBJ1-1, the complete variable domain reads KAGVTQTPRYLIKTRGQQVTLSCSPISGHRSVSWYQQTPGQGLQFLFEYFSETQRNKGNFPGRFSGRQFSNSRSEMNVSTLELGDSALYLCASSAGRAGAEAFFGQGTRLTVV.

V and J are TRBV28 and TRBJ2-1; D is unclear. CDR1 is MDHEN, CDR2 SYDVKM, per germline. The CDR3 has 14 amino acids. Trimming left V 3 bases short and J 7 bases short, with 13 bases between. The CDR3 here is CASSFGYRRNEQFF. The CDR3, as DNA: TGTGCCAGCAGTTTTGGGTACAGACGGAATGAGCAGTTCTTC.

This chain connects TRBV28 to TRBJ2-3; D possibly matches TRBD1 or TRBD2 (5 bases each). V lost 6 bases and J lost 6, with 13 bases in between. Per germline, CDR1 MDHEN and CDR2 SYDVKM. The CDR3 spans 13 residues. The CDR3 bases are TGTGCCAGCAGGTTCGGGGCACGGGATACGCAGTATTTT. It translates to CASRFGARDTQYF.

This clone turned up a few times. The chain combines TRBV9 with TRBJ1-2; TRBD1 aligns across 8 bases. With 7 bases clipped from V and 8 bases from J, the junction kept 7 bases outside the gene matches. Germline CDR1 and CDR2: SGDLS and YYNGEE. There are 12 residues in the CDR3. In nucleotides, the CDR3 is TGTGCCAGCCAGGGGGCGAATCGGGGCTACACCTTC. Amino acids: CASQGANRGYTF. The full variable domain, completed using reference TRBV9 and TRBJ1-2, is DSGVTQTPKHLITATGQRVTLRCSPRSGDLSVYWYQQSLDQGLQFLIQYYNGEERAKGNILERFSAQQFPDLHSELNLSSLELGDSALYFCASQGANRGYTFGSGTRLTVV.

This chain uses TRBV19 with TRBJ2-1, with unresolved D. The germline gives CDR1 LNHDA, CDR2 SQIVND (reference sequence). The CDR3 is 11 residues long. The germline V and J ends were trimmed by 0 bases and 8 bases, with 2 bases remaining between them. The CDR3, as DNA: TGTGCCAGTAGTATAGAGGATGAGCAGTTCTTC. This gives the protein CASSIEDEQFF.

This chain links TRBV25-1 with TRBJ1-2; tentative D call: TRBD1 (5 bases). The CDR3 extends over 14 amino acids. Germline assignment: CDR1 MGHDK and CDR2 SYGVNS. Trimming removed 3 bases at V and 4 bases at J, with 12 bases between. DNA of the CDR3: TGTGCCAGCAGTGACGGTCAGGGCTTCTATGGCTACACCTTC. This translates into CASSDGQGFYGYTF.

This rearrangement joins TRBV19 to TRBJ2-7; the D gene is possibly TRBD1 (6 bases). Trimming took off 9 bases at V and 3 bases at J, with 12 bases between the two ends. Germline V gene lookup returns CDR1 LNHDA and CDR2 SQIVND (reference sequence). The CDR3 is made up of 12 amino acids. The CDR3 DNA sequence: TGTGCCAGCGGGGACACTCGCTACGAGCAGTACTTC. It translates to CASGDTRYEQYF.

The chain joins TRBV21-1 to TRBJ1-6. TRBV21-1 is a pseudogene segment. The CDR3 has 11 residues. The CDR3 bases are TGTGCCAGCCGGCCACCCTCACCCCTCCACTTT. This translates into CASRPPSPLHF.

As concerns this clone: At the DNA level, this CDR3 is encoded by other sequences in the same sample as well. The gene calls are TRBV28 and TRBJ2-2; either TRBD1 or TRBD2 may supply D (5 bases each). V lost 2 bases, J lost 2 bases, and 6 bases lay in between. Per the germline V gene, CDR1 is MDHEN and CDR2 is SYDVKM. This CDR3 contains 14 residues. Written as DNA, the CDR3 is TGTGCCAGCAGTTTAGGGGGAAACACCGGGGAGCTGTTTTTT. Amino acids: CASSLGGNTGELFF. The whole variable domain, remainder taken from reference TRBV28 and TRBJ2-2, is DVKVTQSSRYLVKRTGEKVFLECVQDMDHENMFWYRQDPGLGLRLIYFSYDVKMKEKGDIPEGYSVSREKKERFSLILESASTNQTSMYLCASSLGGNTGELFFGEGSRLTVL.

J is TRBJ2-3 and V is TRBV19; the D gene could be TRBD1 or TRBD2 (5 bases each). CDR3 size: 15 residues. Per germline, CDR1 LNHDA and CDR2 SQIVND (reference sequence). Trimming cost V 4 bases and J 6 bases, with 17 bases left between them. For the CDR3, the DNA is TGTGCCAGTAGTACCGGGGCCAAGCATTTCGATACGCAGTATTTT. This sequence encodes CASSTGAKHFDTQYF.

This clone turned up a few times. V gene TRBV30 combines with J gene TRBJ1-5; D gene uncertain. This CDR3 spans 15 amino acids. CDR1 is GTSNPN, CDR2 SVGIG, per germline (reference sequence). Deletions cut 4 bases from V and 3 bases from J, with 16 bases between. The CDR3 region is CAWTQSGSVNQPQHF. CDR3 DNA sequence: TGTGCCTGGACCCAATCGGGCAGTGTCAATCAGCCCCAGCATTTT.

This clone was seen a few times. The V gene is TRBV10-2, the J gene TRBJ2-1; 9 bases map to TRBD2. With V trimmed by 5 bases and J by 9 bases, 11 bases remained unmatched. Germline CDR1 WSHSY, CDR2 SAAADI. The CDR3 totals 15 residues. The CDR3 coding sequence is TGCGCCAGCAGTCCATTCCTAGCGGGGAAGCTTGAGCAGTTCTTC. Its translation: CASSPFLAGKLEQFF.

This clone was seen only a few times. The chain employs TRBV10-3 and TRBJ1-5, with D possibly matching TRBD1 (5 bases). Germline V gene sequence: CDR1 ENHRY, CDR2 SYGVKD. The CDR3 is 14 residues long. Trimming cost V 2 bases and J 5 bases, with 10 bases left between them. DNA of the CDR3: TGTGCCATCAGTGAGCAGGGCCAGGATCAGCCCCAGCATTTT. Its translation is CAISEQGQDQPQHF.